At least ten counts were recorded for the clone carrying this T cell receptor beta chain. Antigen unknown. This sample is drawn from a study of T cell responses to AZD1222 COVID-19 vaccine. Data came from immunoSEQ multiplex PCR; TCRdb stores just in-frame clones and leaves some out. The table records about 150,000 clones, 80% to 90% of them present only once. Study findings and constraints: Baseline serostatus was positive in only a handful of AZD1222 recipients.

The CDR3 sequence is 14 residues long. The trim removed 4 bases at V and 7 bases at J, leaving 6 bases unmatched. CDR1 and CDR2 (germline): SGHDT, YYEEEE. This chain joins TRBV5-6 and TRBJ1-5, with 9 bases lining up with TRBD1. The material sequenced was peripheral blood, taken on day 0 of AZD1222 vaccination. The clonotype originates from an adult in good health. This CDR3 reads CASSGQGLRQPQHF. For the CDR3, the DNA is TGTGCCAGCAGCGGACAGGGGTTGCGGCAGCCCCAGCATTTT.